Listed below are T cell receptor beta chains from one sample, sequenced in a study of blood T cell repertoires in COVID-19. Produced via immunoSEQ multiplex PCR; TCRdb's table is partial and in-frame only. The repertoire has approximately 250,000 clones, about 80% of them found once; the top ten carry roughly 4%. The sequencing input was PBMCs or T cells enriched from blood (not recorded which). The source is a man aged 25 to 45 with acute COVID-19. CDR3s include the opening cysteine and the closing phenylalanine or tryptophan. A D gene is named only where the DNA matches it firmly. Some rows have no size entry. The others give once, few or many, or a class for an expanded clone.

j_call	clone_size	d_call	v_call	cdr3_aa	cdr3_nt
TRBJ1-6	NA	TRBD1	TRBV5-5	CASSVTGVLYNSPLHF	TGTGCCAGCAGCGTGACAGGGGTTCTTTATAATTCACCCCTCCACTTT
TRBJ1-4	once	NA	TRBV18	CASSPSGATNEKLFF	TGTGCCAGCTCACCATCGGGGGCAACTAATGAAAAACTGTTTTTT
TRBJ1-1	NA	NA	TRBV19	CASSTSPPGSEAFF	TGTGCCAGTAGTACATCCCCTCCGGGGTCTGAAGCTTTCTTT
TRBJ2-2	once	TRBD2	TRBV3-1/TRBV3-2	CASRRSGTSGNTGELFF	TGTGCCAGCAGGCGATCCGGGACTAGCGGGAACACCGGGGAGCTGTTTTTT
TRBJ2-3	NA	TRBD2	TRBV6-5	CATERGGGADTQYF	TGTGCTACTGAGCGTGGCGGGGGGGCGGATACGCAGTATTTT
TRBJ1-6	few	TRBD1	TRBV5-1	CASSTPGQNSPLHF	TGTGCCAGCAGCACCCCGGGACAGAATTCACCCCTCCACTTT
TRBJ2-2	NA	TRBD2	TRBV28	CDNPGEGTGELFF	TGTGACAACCCGGGGGAGGGCACCGGGGAGCTGTTTTTT
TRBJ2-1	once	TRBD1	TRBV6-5	CASRLLGQGHNEQFF	TGTGCCAGCAGACTACTGGGACAGGGACACAATGAGCAGTTCTTC
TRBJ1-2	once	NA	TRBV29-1	CSVLFLDYGYTF	TGCAGCGTACTCTTTTTGGACTATGGCTACACCTTC
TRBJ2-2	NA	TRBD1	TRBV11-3	CADRGATGELFF	TGTGCAGACAGGGGAGCAACCGGGGAGCTGTTTTTT
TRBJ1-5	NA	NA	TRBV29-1	CSVGFGSLDQPQHF	TGCAGCGTGGGATTCGGGTCACTAGATCAGCCCCAGCATTTT
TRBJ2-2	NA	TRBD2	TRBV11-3	CASSFAQWEGRTGELFF	TGTGCCAGCAGCTTCGCCCAATGGGAGGGGCGCACCGGGGAGCTGTTTTTT
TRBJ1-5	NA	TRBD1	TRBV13	CASSLGDRGLGQPQHF	TGTGCCAGCAGCTTAGGTGACAGGGGGCTCGGTCAGCCCCAGCATTTT
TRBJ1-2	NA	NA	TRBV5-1	CASSLTVDYGYTF	TGCGCCAGCAGCTTGACAGTCGACTATGGCTACACCTTC
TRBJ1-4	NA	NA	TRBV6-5	CASRLRVDWNEKLFF	TGTGCCAGCAGACTACGGGTAGATTGGAACGAAAAACTGTTTTTT
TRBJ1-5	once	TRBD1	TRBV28	CASKPGQGSQPQHF	TGTGCCAGTAAACCCGGACAGGGGAGTCAGCCCCAGCATTTT
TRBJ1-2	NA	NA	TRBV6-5	CASSYSGLSEGYTF	TGTGCCAGCAGTTACTCGGGACTTTCCGAGGGCTACACCTTC
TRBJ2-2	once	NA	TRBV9	CASSVGAGANTGELFF	TGTGCCAGCAGCGTGGGGGCGGGGGCGAACACCGGGGAGCTGTTTTTT
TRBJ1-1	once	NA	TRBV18	CASSPGQRNTEAFF	TGTGCCAGCTCACCCGGACAGAGGAACACTGAAGCTTTCTTT
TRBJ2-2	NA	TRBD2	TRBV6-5	CASSLSTSLNTGELFF	TGTGCCAGCAGTTTATCGACTAGCCTGAACACCGGGGAGCTGTTTTTT
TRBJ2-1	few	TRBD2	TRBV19	CASSISLAVPNEQFF	TGTGCCAGTAGTATTAGTCTAGCGGTACCCAATGAGCAGTTCTTC
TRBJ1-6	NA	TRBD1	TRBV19	CASSIPAGTGGNNSPLHF	TGTGCCAGTAGTATACCGGCCGGGACAGGGGGCAATAATTCACCCCTCCACTTT
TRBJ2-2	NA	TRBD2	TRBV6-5	CASTSAGGPSELFF	TGTGCCAGCACGTCTGCGGGGGGGCCGTCGGAGCTGTTTTTT
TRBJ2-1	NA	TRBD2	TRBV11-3	CASSTSGLAGDNEQFF	TGTGCCAGCAGCACCTCGGGACTAGCGGGAGACAATGAGCAGTTCTTC
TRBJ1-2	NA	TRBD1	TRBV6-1	CASSETGGYGYTF	TGTGCCAGCAGTGAGACAGGGGGCTATGGCTACACCTTC
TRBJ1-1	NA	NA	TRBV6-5	CASKMDMNTEAFF	TGTGCCAGCAAGATGGACATGAACACTGAAGCTTTCTTT
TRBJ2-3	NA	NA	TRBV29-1	CSVRRALDTQYF	TGCAGCGTCCGCAGGGCGCTAGATACGCAGTATTTT
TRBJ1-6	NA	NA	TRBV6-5	CASRDSPNSPLHF	TGTGCCAGCAGGGACTCCCCAAATTCACCCCTCCACTTT
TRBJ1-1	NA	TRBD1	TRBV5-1	CASSLRTGEGEAFF	TGCGCCAGCAGCCTGCGGACAGGGGAGGGTGAAGCTTTCTTT
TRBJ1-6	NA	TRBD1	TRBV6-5	CASSIRTGDNSPLHF	TGTGCCAGCAGTATTCGGACAGGGGATAATTCACCCCTCCACTTT
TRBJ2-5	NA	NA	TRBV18	CASSPGQQETQYF	TGTGCCAGCTCGCCCGGACAGCAAGAGACCCAGTACTTC